This T cell receptor beta chain was sequenced for a study of T-cell reconstitution after alpha-beta-depleted transplantation in children. This clonotype came up many times. Library preparation (for TCRbeta) was performed with unique molecular identifiers. TCRdb processed the PCR reads anew with MiXCR; each CDR3 protein has one entry. Among around 71,000 distinct CDR3 sequences listed, around 7.9% were seen once. This CDR3 contains 14 residues. The V gene lost 0 bases and the J gene lost 1 base, with 7 bases spanning the gap. Germline loops: CDR1 SGHRS, CDR2 YFSETQ. The clonotype was recovered from a human donor who donated a stem cell graft to a child with acute lymphoblastic leukemia. The source material was PBMCs from the stem cell graft donor, sampled from the stem cell graft. This chain links TRBV5-1 with TRBJ1-1; the D is unclear. DNA of the CDR3: TGCGCCAGCAGCTTGGATATAGCGAACACTGAAGCTTTCTTT. This translates into CASSLDIANTEAFF. Based on the CDR3 plus reference TRBV5-1 and TRBJ1-1, the full variable domain is KAGVTQTPRYLIKTRGQQVTLSCSPISGHRSVSWYQQTPGQGLQFLFEYFSETQRNKGNFPGRFSGRQFSNSRSEMNVSTLELGDSALYLCASSLDIANTEAFFGQGTRLTVV.